Below, 26 T cell receptor beta chains from the same sample are listed, as sequenced in a study of shared clonotypes between healthy human individuals. As defined, naive CD8 cells were CD45RO-negative and positively selected for CCR7, with terminally differentiated effector memory CD45RA+ cells excluded. Profiled with immunoSEQ multiplex PCR; TCRdb holds only in-frame clones, not every one. The repertoire consists of roughly 550,000 clones, with about 95% occurring once and the leading ten covering about 0.11%. The sample was naive CD8+ T cells sorted from blood. These receptor sequences come from a woman in her twenties or thirties in good health.

The chain carries TRBV4-1 and TRBJ2-7; possibly TRBD1 for D (6 bases). This CDR3 region has 16 residues. The V end was cut by 4 bases, the J end by 3 bases, with 19 bases between. The germline gives CDR1 MGHRA, CDR2 YSYEKL. The DNA for the CDR3 is TGCGCCAGCAGCCCCTCCGGGACACTATCCCACTACGAGCAGTACTTC. Protein product: CASSPSGTLSHYEQYF.

This clone was counted a single time. The rearrangement links TRBV4-1 to TRBJ2-7, with 8 bases lining up with TRBD2. The CDR3 has 15 amino acids. J gave up 2 bases and V 5 bases, and 8 bases lay outside the gene matches. The germline gives CDR1 MGHRA, CDR2 YSYEKL. CDR3 DNA sequence: TGCGCCAGCAGCGCTCGAGCGGGAGAAACCTACGAGCAGTACTTC. The encoded protein is CASSARAGETYEQYF.

The chain couples TRBV10-3 to TRBJ1-1; D is possibly TRBD1 (5 bases). The CDR3 has 17 residues. Germline V gene lookup returns CDR1 ENHRY and CDR2 SYGVKD. V lost 3 bases, J lost 4 bases, and 21 bases lay in between. DNA of the CDR3: TGTGCCATCAGTGATGAGTCTATGGGGAGTAGGGGCACTGAAGCTTTCTTT. This encodes CAISDESMGSRGTEAFF.

The CDR3 DNA sequence: TGTGCCAGCAGCGGGGGGGCGGCTAGCGGGAGCTACGAGCAGTACTTC. This translates into CASSGGAASGSYEQYF. V and J are TRBV9 and TRBJ2-7, with 10 bases that match TRBD2. Germline lookup yields CDR1 SGDLS and CDR2 YYNGEE. The CDR3 is made up of 16 amino acids. V was clipped by 3 bases and J by 3 bases; unmatched bases: 9.

The V call is TRBV18, the J call TRBJ2-7; 8 bases are a match to TRBD2. CDR3 length equals 15 residues. Germline V gives CDR1 KGHSH, CDR2 LQKENI. The trim removed 5 bases at V and 3 bases at J, leaving 9 bases unmatched. Written as DNA, the CDR3 is TGTGCCAGCTCAGACAGAGCGGGAGCCCGCTACGAGCAGTACTTC. Translating gives CASSDRAGARYEQYF.

V is TRBV7-9 and J is TRBJ2-7, with D unresolved. V was clipped by 3 bases and J by 2 bases, with 14 bases between them. Germline V lookup: CDR1 SEHNR, CDR2 FQNEAQ (reference sequence). CDR3 length equals 15 residues. CDR3 loop: CASSFLGLPTYEQYF. Written as DNA, the CDR3 is TGTGCCAGCAGCTTCCTTGGCCTGCCAACCTACGAGCAGTACTTC.

This clone was recorded only once. V is TRBV10-3 and J is TRBJ2-1; 10 bases map to TRBD2. V was clipped by 2 bases and J by 8 bases; unmatched bases: 6. Germline V gene sequence: CDR1 ENHRY, CDR2 SYGVKD. This CDR3 contains 15 residues. In DNA, the CDR3 is TGTGCCATCAGTGAGGAAGGGACTAGCGAGGATGAGCAGTTCTTC. Its protein product is CAISEEGTSEDEQFF.

The chain's CDR3 is CSAIRLGEAFF. The DNA for the CDR3 is TGCAGTGCTATCAGGCTGGGTGAAGCTTTCTTT. The chain is built from TRBV20-1 and TRBJ1-1, with D uncertain. V shed 4 bases and J shed 7 bases, with 10 bases lying between them. Germline V gene lookup returns CDR1 DFQATT and CDR2 SNEGSKA (reference sequence). The CDR3 totals 11 residues.

The chain carries TRBV28 and TRBJ2-7; unclear D gene. CDR3 size: 14 residues. The germline CDR1 and CDR2 sequences are MDHEN and SYDVKM. V lost 2 bases to trimming and J lost 7 bases, with 15 bases between them. Here the CDR3 reads CASSLGPRALEQYF. The CDR3, as DNA: TGTGCCAGCAGTTTAGGCCCCCGCGCCCTTGAGCAGTACTTC.

The J gene is TRBJ2-1, the V gene TRBV28; D may be TRBD2 (6 bases). V was trimmed by 3 bases and J by 5 bases, leaving 17 bases between them. This CDR3 is 16 amino acids long. Germline V gene sequence: CDR1 MDHEN, CDR2 SYDVKM. CDR3 sequence reads: CASSFGVAEANNEQFF. The DNA of the CDR3 is TGTGCCAGCAGTTTTGGTGTAGCGGAGGCTAACAATGAGCAGTTCTTC.

The chain uses TRBV28 and TRBJ2-7; D is unclear. The ends were cut back, 6 bases at V and 0 bases at J, with 18 bases in the middle. CDR3 length: 16 amino acids. From germline, CDR1 is MDHEN and CDR2 SYDVKM. Written as DNA, the CDR3 is TGTGCCAGCAGCTTGGCCTCCGGCCGACTCTCCTACGAGCAGTACTTC. As protein: CASSLASGRLSYEQYF.

This chain links TRBV19 with TRBJ1-5; 8 bases are a match to TRBD1. This CDR3 contains 16 residues. From germline, CDR1 is LNHDA and CDR2 SQIVND (reference sequence). The trim removed 5 bases at V and 8 bases at J, leaving 14 bases unmatched. The CDR3 nucleotides read TGTGCCAGTAGTCCCCGGGGACAGGCGGGGTTTAAGCCCCAGCATTTT. It yields the protein CASSPRGQAGFKPQHF. Looking up the rest from reference TRBV19 and TRBJ1-5 gives the full variable domain: DGGITQSPKYLFRKEGQNVTLSCEQNLNHDAMYWYRQDPGQGLRLIYYSQIVNDFQKGDIAEGYSVSREKKESFPLTVTSAQKNPTAFYLCASSPRGQAGFKPQHFGDGTRLSIL.

This chain uses TRBV9 with TRBJ2-5; 12 nucleotides agree with TRBD2. Germline CDR1 SGDLS, CDR2 YYNGEE. The junction had 8 bases not matched to a gene; V was cut back by 0 bases and J by 5 bases. The CDR3 contains 17 residues. The CDR3 DNA sequence: TGTGCCAGCAGCGTAGCTCTGACTAGCGGGAGAGGGGAGACCCAGTACTTC. Translating gives CASSVALTSGRGETQYF.

This chain links TRBV11-2 with TRBJ1-2; D uncertain. The CDR3 has 16 amino acids. Trimming removed 1 base at V and 1 base at J, with 13 bases between. In germline, CDR1 is SGHAT, CDR2 FQNNGV. The CDR3 bases are TGTGCCAGCAGCTTAGGGACGGGCCTTTTTAACTATGGCTACACCTTC. Its protein is CASSLGTGLFNYGYTF.

The V and J genes are TRBV7-6 and TRBJ2-1, with 7 bases matching TRBD2. Trimming removed 3 bases from V and 2 bases from J; junction bases left unmatched: 4. Germline CDR1 SGHVS, CDR2 FNYEAQ. CDR3 size: 15 residues. CDR3 sequence reads: CASSFGGGPYNEQFF. The CDR3 coding sequence is TGTGCCAGCAGCTTCGGGGGAGGGCCCTACAATGAGCAGTTCTTC. Variable domain in full (rest from reference TRBV7-6 and TRBJ2-1): GAGVSQSPRYKVTKRGQDVALRCDPISGHVSLYWYRQALGQGPEFLTYFNYEAQQDKSGLPNDRFSAERPEGSISTLTIQRTEQRDSAMYRCASSFGGGPYNEQFFGPGTRLTVL.

This clone was detected only once. The chain recombines TRBV19 with TRBJ2-2; D ambiguous. With 4 bases removed from V and 3 bases from J, the gap between germline ends came to 18 bases. Germline CDR1 reads LNHDA; CDR2 reads SQIVND (reference sequence). This CDR3 is built from 17 residues. CDR3 amino acids: CASSSPRSTLHTGELFF. CDR3 sequence (DNA): TGTGCCAGTAGTAGCCCGCGCAGCACCCTGCACACCGGGGAGCTGTTTTTT.

This clone was counted once. The V call is TRBV29-1, the J call TRBJ2-2, with TRBD1 identical over 9 bases. There are 14 residues in the CDR3. V was pared by 6 bases and J by 1 base, with 3 bases of the junction left unmatched. Germline loops: CDR1 SQVTM, CDR2 ANQGSEA. CDR3 DNA sequence: TGCAGCGTGGAGGACAGGGGGAACACCGGGGAGCTGTTTTTT. Translation: CSVEDRGNTGELFF.

The J gene is TRBJ1-5, the V gene TRBV7-9; 7 bases align to TRBD1. V trimming: 5 bases; J trimming: 3 bases; junction bases outside the gene matches: 7. Germline CDR1 reads SEHNR; CDR2 reads FQNEAQ (reference sequence). This CDR3 is 15 amino acids long. CDR3 residues: CASSPQGVNNQPQHF. CDR3 DNA sequence: TGTGCCAGCAGCCCCCAGGGGGTTAACAATCAGCCCCAGCATTTT.

J is TRBJ1-1 and V is TRBV19; D not certain. CDR3 length: 13 amino acids. Per germline, CDR1 LNHDA and CDR2 SQIVND (reference sequence). The V end lost 5 bases, the J end lost 0 bases, and 7 bases lay between the germline ends. The DNA of the CDR3 is TGTGCCAGTAGTCGGGAAGTGAACACTGAAGCTTTCTTT. This codes for CASSREVNTEAFF.

The chain couples TRBV19 to TRBJ2-3, with D unresolved. The CDR3 contains 13 residues. The V gene lost 3 bases and the J gene lost 4 bases, with 8 bases spanning the gap. The germline CDR1 and CDR2 sequences are LNHDA and SQIVND (reference sequence). CDR3 in DNA: TGTGCCAGTAGTATGGGCTATCCAGATACGCAGTATTTT. Residues: CASSMGYPDTQYF.

V usage is TRBV6-1 and J usage is TRBJ2-7; 8 bases map to TRBD1. There are 14 residues in the CDR3. Losses at the gene ends were 5 bases for V and 3 bases for J; bases not matched to a gene: 6. Germline lookup yields CDR1 MNHNS and CDR2 SASEGT. The CDR3 reads CASSSGGTGYEQYF. In DNA form, the CDR3 reads TGTGCCAGCAGTTCCGGAGGGACAGGCTACGAGCAGTACTTC.

V gene TRBV9 combines with J gene TRBJ1-3, with D possibly being TRBD1 (5 bases). CDR1 and CDR2 (germline): SGDLS, YYNGEE. There are 14 residues in the CDR3. Trimming cost V 3 bases and J 4 bases, with 11 bases left between them. CDR3 region: CASSGGLDGNTIYF. For the CDR3, the DNA is TGTGCCAGCAGCGGGGGACTGGACGGAAACACCATATATTTT.

The chain couples TRBV19 to TRBJ1-2, with 7 bases that match TRBD1. The CDR3 length is 18 residues. With V trimmed by 2 bases and J by 8 bases, 20 bases remained unmatched. The V gene's germline CDR1 is LNHDA and CDR2 SQIVND (reference sequence). CDR3 amino acids: CASSIFLLNRDSSGGYTF. CDR3 bases: TGTGCCAGTAGTATATTCCTGTTGAACCGGGACAGTAGTGGGGGCTACACCTTC.

This clone was seen just once. This chain connects TRBV7-6 to TRBJ1-4; D gene ambiguous. There are 13 residues in the CDR3. The V end was cut by 5 bases, the J end by 5 bases, with 9 bases between. Germline CDR1 SGHVS, CDR2 FNYEAQ. The CDR3 region is CASSQLSNEKLFF. The CDR3 region has the DNA TGTGCCAGCAGCCAACTGTCCAATGAAAAACTGTTTTTT.

The chain has TRBV11-2 and TRBJ1-1, with D perhaps TRBD1 (5 bases). The CDR3 is 14 residues long. From germline, CDR1 is SGHAT and CDR2 FQNNGV. Trimming left V 1 base short and J 1 base short, with 7 bases between. CDR3 loop: CASSLVGENTEAFF. In nucleotides, the CDR3 is TGTGCCAGCAGCTTAGTAGGGGAGAACACTGAAGCTTTCTTT.

This chain links TRBV30 with TRBJ1-6; a weak D match, TRBD1 (6 bases). The CDR3 runs 15 residues. Looked up from germline, CDR1 is GTSNPN and CDR2 is SVGIG (reference sequence). V was trimmed by 5 bases and J by 5 bases, leaving 16 bases between them. CDR3 in DNA: TGTGCCTGGGCGCAGGGGCAGGAAAATAATTCACCCCTCCACTTT. It specifies CAWAQGQENNSPLHF.